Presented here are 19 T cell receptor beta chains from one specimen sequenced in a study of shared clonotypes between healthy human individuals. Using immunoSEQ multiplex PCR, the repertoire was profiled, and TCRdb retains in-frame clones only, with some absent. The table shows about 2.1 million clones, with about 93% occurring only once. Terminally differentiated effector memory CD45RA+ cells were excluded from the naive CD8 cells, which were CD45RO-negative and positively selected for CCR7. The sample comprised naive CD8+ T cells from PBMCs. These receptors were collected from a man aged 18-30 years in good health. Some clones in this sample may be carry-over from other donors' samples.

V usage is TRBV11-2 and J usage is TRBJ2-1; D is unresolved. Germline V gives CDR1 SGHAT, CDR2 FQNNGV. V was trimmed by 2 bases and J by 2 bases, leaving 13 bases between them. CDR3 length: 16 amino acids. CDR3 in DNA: TGTGCCAGCAGCTTAAGTGGCAGACCTACCTACAATGAGCAGTTCTTC. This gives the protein CASSLSGRPTYNEQFF.

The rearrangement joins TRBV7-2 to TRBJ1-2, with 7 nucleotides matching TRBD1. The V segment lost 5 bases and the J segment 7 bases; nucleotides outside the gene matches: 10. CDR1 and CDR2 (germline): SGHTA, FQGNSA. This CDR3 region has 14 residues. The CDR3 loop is CASSGTGQILGYTF. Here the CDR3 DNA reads TGTGCCAGCAGCGGAACGGGACAGATTCTTGGCTACACCTTC.

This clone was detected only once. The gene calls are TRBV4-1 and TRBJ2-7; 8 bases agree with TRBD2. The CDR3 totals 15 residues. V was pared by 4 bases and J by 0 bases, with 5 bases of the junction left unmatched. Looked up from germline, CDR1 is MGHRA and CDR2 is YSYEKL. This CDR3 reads CASSPGGESSYEQYF. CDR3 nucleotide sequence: TGCGCCAGCAGCCCGGGGGGGGAGAGCTCCTACGAGCAGTACTTC.

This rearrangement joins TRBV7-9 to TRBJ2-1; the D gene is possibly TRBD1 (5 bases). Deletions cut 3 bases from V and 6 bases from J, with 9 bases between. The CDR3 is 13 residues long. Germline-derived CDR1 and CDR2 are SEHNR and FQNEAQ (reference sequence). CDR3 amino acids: CASSFGRANEQFF. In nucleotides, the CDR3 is TGTGCCAGCAGCTTCGGCAGGGCCAATGAGCAGTTCTTC.

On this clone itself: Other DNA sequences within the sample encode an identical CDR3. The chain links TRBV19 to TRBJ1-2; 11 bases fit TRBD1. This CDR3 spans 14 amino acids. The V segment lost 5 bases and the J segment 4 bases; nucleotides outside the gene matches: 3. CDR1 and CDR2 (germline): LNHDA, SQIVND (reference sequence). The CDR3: CASSAGTGGYGYTF. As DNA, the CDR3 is TGTGCCAGTAGTGCCGGGACAGGGGGCTATGGCTACACCTTC.

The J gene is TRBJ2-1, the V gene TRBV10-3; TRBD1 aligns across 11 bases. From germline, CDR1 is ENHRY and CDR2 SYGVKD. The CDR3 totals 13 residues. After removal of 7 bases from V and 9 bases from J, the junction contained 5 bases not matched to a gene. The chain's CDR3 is CAIKDRGPSEQFF. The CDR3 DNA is TGTGCCATCAAGGACAGGGGGCCCAGTGAGCAGTTCTTC.

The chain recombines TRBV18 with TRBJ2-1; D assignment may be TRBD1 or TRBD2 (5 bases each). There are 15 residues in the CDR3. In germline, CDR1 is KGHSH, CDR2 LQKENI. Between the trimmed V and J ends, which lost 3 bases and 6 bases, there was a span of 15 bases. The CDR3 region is CASSPPPGRPNEQFF. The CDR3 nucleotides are TGTGCCAGCTCACCTCCCCCGGGGCGCCCCAATGAGCAGTTCTTC.

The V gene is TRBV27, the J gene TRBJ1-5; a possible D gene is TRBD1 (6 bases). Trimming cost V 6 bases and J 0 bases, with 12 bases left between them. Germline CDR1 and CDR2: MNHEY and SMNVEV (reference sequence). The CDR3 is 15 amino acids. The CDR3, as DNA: TGTGCCAGCAGCACGGGACAATATAGCAATCAGCCCCAGCATTTT. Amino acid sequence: CASSTGQYSNQPQHF.

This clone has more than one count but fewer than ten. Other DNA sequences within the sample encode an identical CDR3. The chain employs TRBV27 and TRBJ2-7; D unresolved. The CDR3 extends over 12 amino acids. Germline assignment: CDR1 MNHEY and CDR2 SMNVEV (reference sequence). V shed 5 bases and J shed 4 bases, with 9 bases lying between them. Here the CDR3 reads CASSRTGYEQYF. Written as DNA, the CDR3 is TGTGCCAGCAGTCGAACCGGATACGAGCAGTACTTC.

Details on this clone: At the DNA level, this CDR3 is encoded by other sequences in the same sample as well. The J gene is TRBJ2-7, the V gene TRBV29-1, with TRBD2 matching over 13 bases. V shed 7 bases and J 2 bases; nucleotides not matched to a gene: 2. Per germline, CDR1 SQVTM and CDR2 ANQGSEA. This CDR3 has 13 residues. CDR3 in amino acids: CSAGLAGAYEQYF. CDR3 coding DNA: TGCAGCGCCGGACTAGCGGGGGCCTACGAGCAGTACTTC.

This chain's CDR3 is CASSFKSVSGANVLTF. The CDR3 nucleotides are TGTGCCAGCAGCTTCAAAAGCGTCTCTGGGGCCAACGTCCTGACTTTC. The V gene is TRBV7-2, the J gene TRBJ2-6, with no clear D. The CDR3 totals 16 residues. V lost 3 bases to trimming and J lost 0 bases, with 9 bases between them. Per germline, CDR1 SGHTA and CDR2 FQGNSA. The full variable domain, in which reference TRBV7-2 and TRBJ2-6 provide the parts outside the CDR3, is GAGVSQSPSNKVTEKGKDVELRCDPISGHTALYWYRQSLGQGLEFLIYFQGNSAPDKSGLPSDRFSAERTGGSVSTLTIQRTQQEDSAVYLCASSFKSVSGANVLTFGAGSRLTVL.

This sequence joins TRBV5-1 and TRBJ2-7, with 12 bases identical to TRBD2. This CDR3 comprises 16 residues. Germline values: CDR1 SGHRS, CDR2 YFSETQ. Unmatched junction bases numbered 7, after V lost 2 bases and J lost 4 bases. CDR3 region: CASSFGLAGGMYEQYF. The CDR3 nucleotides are TGCGCCAGCAGCTTCGGCCTAGCGGGAGGGATGTACGAGCAGTACTTC.

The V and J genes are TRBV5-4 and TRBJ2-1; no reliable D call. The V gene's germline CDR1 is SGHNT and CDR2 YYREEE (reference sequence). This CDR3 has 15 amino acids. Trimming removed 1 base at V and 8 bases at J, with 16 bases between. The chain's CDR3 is CASSLSAGRADEQFF. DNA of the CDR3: TGTGCCAGCAGCTTGTCTGCAGGTAGGGCCGATGAGCAGTTCTTC.

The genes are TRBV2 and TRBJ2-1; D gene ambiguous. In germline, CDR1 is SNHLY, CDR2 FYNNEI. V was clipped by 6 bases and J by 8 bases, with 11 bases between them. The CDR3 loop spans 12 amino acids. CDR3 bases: TGTGCCAGCAGAGTCAGCAGCGATGAGCAGTTCTTC. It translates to CASRVSSDEQFF. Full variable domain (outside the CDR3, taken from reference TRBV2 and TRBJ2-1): EPEVTQTPSHQVTQMGQEVILRCVPISNHLYFYWYRQILGQKVEFLVSFYNNEISEKSEIFDDQFSVERPDGSNFTLKIRSTKLEDSAMYFCASRVSSDEQFFGPGTRLTVL.

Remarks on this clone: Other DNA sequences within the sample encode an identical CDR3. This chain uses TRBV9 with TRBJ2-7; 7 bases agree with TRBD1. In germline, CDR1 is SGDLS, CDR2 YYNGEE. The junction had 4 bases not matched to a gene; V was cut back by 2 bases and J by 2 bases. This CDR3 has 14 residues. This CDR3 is CASSVGTVTYEQYF. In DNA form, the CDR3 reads TGTGCCAGCAGCGTGGGGACAGTAACCTACGAGCAGTACTTC.

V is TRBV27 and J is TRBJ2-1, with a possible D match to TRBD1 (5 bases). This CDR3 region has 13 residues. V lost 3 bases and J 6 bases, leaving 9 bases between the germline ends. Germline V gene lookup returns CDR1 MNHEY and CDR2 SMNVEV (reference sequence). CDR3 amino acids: CASSFSGANEQFF. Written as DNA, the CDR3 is TGTGCCAGCAGTTTCTCTGGGGCCAATGAGCAGTTCTTC.

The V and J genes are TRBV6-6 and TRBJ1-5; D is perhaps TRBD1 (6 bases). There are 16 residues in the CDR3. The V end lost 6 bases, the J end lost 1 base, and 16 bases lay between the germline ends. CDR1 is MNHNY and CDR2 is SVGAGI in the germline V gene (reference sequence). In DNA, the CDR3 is TGTGCCAGCAGACTTCTACAGGGTTCCAGCAATCAGCCCCAGCATTTT. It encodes CASRLLQGSSNQPQHF.

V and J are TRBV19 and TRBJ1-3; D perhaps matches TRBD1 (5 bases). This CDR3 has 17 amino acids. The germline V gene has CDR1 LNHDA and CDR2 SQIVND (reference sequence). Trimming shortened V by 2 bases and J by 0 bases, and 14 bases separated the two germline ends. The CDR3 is CASSISFGAYSGNTIYF. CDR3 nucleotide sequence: TGTGCCAGTAGTATATCCTTCGGGGCCTACTCTGGAAACACCATATATTTT.

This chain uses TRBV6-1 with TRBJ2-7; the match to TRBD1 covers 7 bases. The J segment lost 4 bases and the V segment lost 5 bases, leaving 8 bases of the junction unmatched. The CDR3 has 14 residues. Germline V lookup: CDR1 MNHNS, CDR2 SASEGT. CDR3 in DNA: TGTGCCAGCAGTATCCGACAGGGCGGGTACGAGCAGTACTTC. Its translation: CASSIRQGGYEQYF.